The next 5 T cell receptor beta chains were all read from a single sample in a study of PD-1 blockade in classical Hodgkin lymphoma. Only in-frame clones appear in the TCRdb table, and some are missing; sequencing was by immunoSEQ multiplex PCR. Seen here are almost 95,000 clones, 83% observed once, and the top ten hold around 15%. Indicated time point: cycle 4 day 1 (C4D1), after five to seven weeks of nivolumab. All the patients suffered relapse after autologous stem cell transplantation, and brentuximab vedotin exposure differed. This specimen was peripheral blood mononuclear cells (PBMCs), taken before the fourth cycle of nivolumab. These receptors originate from a human donor with classical Hodgkin lymphoma.

The chain joins TRBV2 to TRBJ1-2, with 9 bases that match TRBD1. The CDR3 loop spans 14 amino acids. With V trimmed by 4 bases and J by 7 bases, 7 bases remained unmatched. CDR1 is SNHLY, CDR2 FYNNEI, per germline. In nucleotides, the CDR3 is TGTGCCAGCAGTGTGGACAGGGGTCTTGGTGGCTACACCTTC. This sequence encodes CASSVDRGLGGYTF.

This clone has only a few counts. The chain combines TRBV19 with TRBJ2-2; a weak D match, TRBD1 (6 bases). The V gene lost 4 bases and the J gene lost 9 bases, with 18 bases spanning the gap. Germline-derived CDR1 and CDR2 are LNHDA and SQIVND (reference sequence). The CDR3 has 15 amino acids. The CDR3: CASSTRGRVSRELFF. DNA for the CDR3: TGTGCCAGTAGTACCAGGGGCAGGGTGAGCCGGGAGCTGTTTTTT.

This clone has just one count. This sequence joins TRBV5-1 and TRBJ2-2, with TRBD2 matching over 7 bases. The CDR3 sequence is 18 residues long. Trimming took 0 bases from V and 2 from J; bases not matched to a gene: 10. Germline V gene sequence: CDR1 SGHRS, CDR2 YFSETQ. CDR3 region: CASSLAIRASGNTGELFF. In nucleotides, the CDR3 is TGCGCCAGCAGCTTGGCCATAAGGGCTAGCGGCAACACCGGGGAGCTGTTTTTT. The full variable domain, with the rest looked up from reference TRBV5-1 and TRBJ2-2, is KAGVTQTPRYLIKTRGQQVTLSCSPISGHRSVSWYQQTPGQGLQFLFEYFSETQRNKGNFPGRFSGRQFSNSRSEMNVSTLELGDSALYLCASSLAIRASGNTGELFFGEGSRLTVL.

The genes are TRBV19 and TRBJ2-5, with D possibly TRBD2 on 6 matching bases. CDR3 length: 20 residues. V was cut by 1 base and J by 1 base, with 25 bases left in between. Germline lookup yields CDR1 LNHDA and CDR2 SQIVND (reference sequence). The CDR3 bases are TGTGCCAGTAGTATAGCCCCCGGGACTTCCCGGGGAGCCCGCCAAGAGACCCAGTACTTC. It codes for CASSIAPGTSRGARQETQYF.

V and J are TRBV27 and TRBJ2-1; D not certain. The CDR3 contains 14 residues. Germline values: CDR1 MNHEY, CDR2 SMNVEV (reference sequence). V was pared by 9 bases and J by 8 bases, with 20 bases between. The CDR3 sequence is CARPRTKCRYEQFF. CDR3 DNA: TGTGCCAGGCCGCGGACCAAATGTAGGTATGAGCAGTTCTTC.